Given below is one T cell receptor beta chain in context. Antigen: not known. PCR employed 60 Vbeta and 13 Jbeta primers. The data were produced by immunoSEQ multiplex PCR, yet TCRdb's version contains in-frame clones alone and is incomplete. This table has about 120,000 clones, around 81% appearing once. The data derive from a study of cytomegalovirus exposure and HLA in healthy donors. About the research overall: Samples from HLA-typed donors yielded some 85 million unique TCRs in an early data release.

CDR3 length: 16 amino acids. Points from the study as a whole: Testing in vitro showed a few CMV-associated chains specific for CMV antigens. Data from an earlier analysis indicated that most TCR beta V segments were productive either about 87% or about 30% of the time.

The chain is built from TRBV21-1 and TRBJ2-3; the listed D gene, TRBD2, was not tested against the DNA. TRBV21-1 is deemed a pseudogene. Sequencing was carried out using PBMCs. The receptor's source is a woman aged 40 to 50 in good health and CMV-seronegative. Written as DNA, the CDR3 is TGTGCCAGCAGCAAACAAACTGGACTGTCCACAGATACGCAGTATTTT. Its protein is CASSKQTGLSTDTQYF.